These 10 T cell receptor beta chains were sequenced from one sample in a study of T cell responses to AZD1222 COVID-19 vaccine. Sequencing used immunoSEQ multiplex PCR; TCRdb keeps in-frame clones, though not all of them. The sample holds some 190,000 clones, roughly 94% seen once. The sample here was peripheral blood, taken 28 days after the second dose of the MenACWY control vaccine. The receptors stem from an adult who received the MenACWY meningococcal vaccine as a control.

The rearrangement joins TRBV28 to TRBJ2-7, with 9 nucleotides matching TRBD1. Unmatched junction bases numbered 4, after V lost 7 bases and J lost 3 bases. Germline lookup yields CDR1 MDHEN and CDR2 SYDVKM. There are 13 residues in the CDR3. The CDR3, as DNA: TGTGCCAGCATCCCGACAGGGGGCTACGAGCAGTACTTC. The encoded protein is CASIPTGGYEQYF.

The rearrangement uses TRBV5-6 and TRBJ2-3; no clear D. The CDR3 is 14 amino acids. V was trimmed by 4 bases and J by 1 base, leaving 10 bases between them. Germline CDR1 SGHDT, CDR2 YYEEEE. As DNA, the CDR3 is TGTGCCAGCAGCGACTGGCAGGGCACAGATACGCAGTATTTT. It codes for CASSDWQGTDTQYF. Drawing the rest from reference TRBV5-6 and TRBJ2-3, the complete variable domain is DAGVTQSPTHLIKTRGQQVTLRCSPKSGHDTVSWYQQALGQGPQFIFQYYEEEERQRGNFPDRFSGHQFPNYSSELNVNALLLGDSALYLCASSDWQGTDTQYFGPGTRLTVL.

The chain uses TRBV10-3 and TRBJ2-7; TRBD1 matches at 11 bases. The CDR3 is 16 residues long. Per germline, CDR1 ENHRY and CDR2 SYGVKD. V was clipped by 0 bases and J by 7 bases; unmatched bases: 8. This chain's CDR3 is CAISESSGQGAREQYF. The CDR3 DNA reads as TGTGCCATCAGTGAGTCGAGCGGACAGGGGGCGCGGGAGCAGTACTTC.

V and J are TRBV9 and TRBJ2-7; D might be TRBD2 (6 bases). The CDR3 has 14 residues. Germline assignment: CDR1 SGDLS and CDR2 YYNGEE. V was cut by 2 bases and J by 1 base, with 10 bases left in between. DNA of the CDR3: TGTGCCAGCAGCGTGGAGGACTATTCCTACGAGCAGTACTTC. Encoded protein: CASSVEDYSYEQYF.

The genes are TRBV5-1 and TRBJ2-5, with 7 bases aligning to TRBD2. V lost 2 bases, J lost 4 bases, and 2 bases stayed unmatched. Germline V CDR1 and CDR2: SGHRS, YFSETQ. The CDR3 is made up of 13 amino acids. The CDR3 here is CASSFSGGETQYF. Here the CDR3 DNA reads TGCGCCAGCAGCTTCTCGGGGGGAGAGACCCAGTACTTC.

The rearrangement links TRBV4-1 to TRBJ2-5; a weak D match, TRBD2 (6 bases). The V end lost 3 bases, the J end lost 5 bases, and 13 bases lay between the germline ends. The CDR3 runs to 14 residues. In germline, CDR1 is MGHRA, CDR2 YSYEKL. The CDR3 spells CASSQGLYRETQYF. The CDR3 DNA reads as TGCGCCAGCAGCCAGGGACTTTATCGGGAGACCCAGTACTTC.

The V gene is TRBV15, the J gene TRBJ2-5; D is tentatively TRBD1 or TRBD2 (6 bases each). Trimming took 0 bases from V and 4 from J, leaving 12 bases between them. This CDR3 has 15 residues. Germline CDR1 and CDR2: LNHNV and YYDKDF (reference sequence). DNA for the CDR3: TGTGCCACCAGCAGAGATCGTGGGGGGCGAGAGACCCAGTACTTC. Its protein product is CATSRDRGGRETQYF.

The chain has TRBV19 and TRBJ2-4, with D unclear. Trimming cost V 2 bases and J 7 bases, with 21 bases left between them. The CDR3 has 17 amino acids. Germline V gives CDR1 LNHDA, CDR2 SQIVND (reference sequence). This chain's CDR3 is CASSILSRDSTRNIQYF. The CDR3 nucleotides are TGTGCCAGTAGTATACTGTCCCGAGATTCCACCAGGAACATTCAGTACTTC.

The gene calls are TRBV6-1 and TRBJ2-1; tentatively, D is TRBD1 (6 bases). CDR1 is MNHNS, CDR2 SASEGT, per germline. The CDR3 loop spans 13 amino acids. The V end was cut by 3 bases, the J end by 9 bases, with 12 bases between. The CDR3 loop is CASSDTGWTEQFF. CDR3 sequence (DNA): TGTGCCAGCAGTGACACAGGGTGGACTGAGCAGTTCTTC.

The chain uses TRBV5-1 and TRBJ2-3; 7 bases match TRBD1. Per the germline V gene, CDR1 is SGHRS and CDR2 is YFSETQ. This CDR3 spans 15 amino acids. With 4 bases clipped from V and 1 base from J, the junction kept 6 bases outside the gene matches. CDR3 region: CASSPGTVGTDTQYF. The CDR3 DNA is TGCGCCAGCAGCCCAGGGACAGTCGGCACAGATACGCAGTATTTT.